These 27 T cell receptor beta chains share one sample of origin, sequenced in a study of cytomegalovirus exposure and HLA in healthy donors. In the PCR, 60 Vbeta and 13 Jbeta primers were used. Clones were sequenced by immunoSEQ multiplex PCR, and TCRdb holds only the in-frame ones, with some missing. Of 150,000 to 200,000 clones listed, 75% to 90% are singletons. Sequencing was done on a sample of PBMCs. The receptors derive from a woman between 18 and 30 years old in good health and CMV-seronegative.

The CDR3 reads CASSLTAGPDTDTQYF. In DNA, the CDR3 is TGTGCCAGCAGCCTAACAGCGGGACCGGATACAGATACGCAGTATTTT. The chain joins TRBV4-2 to TRBJ2-3, with 7 bases matching TRBD2. Germline V gene sequence: CDR1 LGHNA, CDR2 YNFKEQ. The trim removed 4 bases at V and 3 bases at J, leaving 10 bases unmatched. This CDR3 is 16 amino acids long.

The chain uses TRBV7-9 and TRBJ2-2, with 8 bases that match TRBD1. CDR1 is SEHNR and CDR2 is FQNEAQ in the germline V gene (reference sequence). The V segment lost 9 bases and the J segment 4 bases; nucleotides outside the gene matches: 10. This CDR3 contains 15 residues. The CDR3 DNA reads as TGTGCCAGGACCCCCGTACAGGGGGGCACCGGGGAGCTGTTTTTT. Encoded protein: CARTPVQGGTGELFF. Combining the CDR3 with reference TRBV7-9 and TRBJ2-2 gives the whole variable domain DTGVSQNPRHKITKRGQNVTFRCDPISEHNRLYWYRQTLGQGPEFLTYFQNEAQLEKSRLLSDRFSAERPKGSFSTLEIQRTEQGDSAMYLCARTPVQGGTGELFFGEGSRLTVL.

The genes are TRBV28 and TRBJ1-5; 7 nucleotides match TRBD1. Germline assignment: CDR1 MDHEN and CDR2 SYDVKM. With 4 bases clipped from V and 3 bases from J, the junction kept 3 bases outside the gene matches. The CDR3 consists of 14 residues. CDR3 in amino acids: CASSSDRINQPQHF. CDR3 nucleotides: TGTGCCAGCAGTTCGGACAGGATCAATCAGCCCCAGCATTTT.

The chain couples TRBV19 to TRBJ2-2, with 8 positions matching TRBD1. Trimming removed 4 bases from V and 6 bases from J; junction bases left unmatched: 4. Per germline, CDR1 LNHDA and CDR2 SQIVND (reference sequence). This CDR3 has 14 residues. Here the CDR3 DNA reads TGTGCCAGTAGTACCTGGACAGGGTCCGGGGAGCTGTTTTTT. Translation: CASSTWTGSGELFF.

The V and J genes are TRBV28 and TRBJ1-2; D not certain. Trimming cost V 6 bases and J 2 bases, with 16 bases left between them. This CDR3 comprises 15 residues. Germline CDR1 MDHEN, CDR2 SYDVKM. CDR3 nucleotides: TGTGCCAGCAGCCTAAACGCCGGGGTCAACTATGGCTACACCTTC. Translated, it gives CASSLNAGVNYGYTF.

The genes are TRBV9 and TRBJ1-1, with 7 bases aligning to TRBD1. Germline CDR1 reads SGDLS; CDR2 reads YYNGEE. Trimming cost V 4 bases and J 5 bases; bases outside gene matches: 8. This CDR3 has 14 amino acids. The CDR3: CASSSLTGKTEAFF. The CDR3 region has the DNA TGTGCCAGCAGCTCGCTGACAGGGAAAACTGAAGCTTTCTTT.

The V gene is TRBV9, the J gene TRBJ1-5; 10 bases line up with TRBD1. Germline-derived CDR1 and CDR2 are SGDLS and YYNGEE. This CDR3 has 15 amino acids. Unmatched junction bases numbered 8, after V lost 7 bases and J lost 4 bases. CDR3 nucleotide sequence: TGTGCCAGCGGGCCGGGGGACAGGGGTAATCAGCCCCAGCATTTT. It codes for CASGPGDRGNQPQHF.

V usage is TRBV6-4 and J usage is TRBJ2-2; TRBD1 matches at 10 bases. CDR1 and CDR2 (germline): MRHNA, SNTAGT. This CDR3 has 14 amino acids. The ends lost 8 bases at V and 5 bases at J; junction bases unmatched: 5. CDR3: CASADRGETGELFF. CDR3 DNA sequence: TGTGCCAGCGCGGACAGGGGGGAGACCGGGGAGCTGTTTTTT.

The chain is built from TRBV15 and TRBJ1-5; 7 positions match TRBD1. V lost 0 bases to trimming and J lost 3 bases; unmatched junction nucleotides: 8. The CDR3 has 17 residues. Germline loops: CDR1 LNHNV, CDR2 YYDKDF (reference sequence). CDR3 DNA: TGTGCCACCAGCAGAGATAGAGTGGGGACAGTCAATCAGCCCCAGCATTTT. It yields the protein CATSRDRVGTVNQPQHF.

The chain links TRBV25-1 to TRBJ2-7; D is possibly TRBD1 (6 bases). Trimming cost V 7 bases and J 0 bases, with 13 bases left between them. The CDR3 runs 14 residues. Germline-derived CDR1 and CDR2 are MGHDK and SYGVNS. CDR3 nucleotide sequence: TGTGCCAGCAAATGGACAGCTTCCTCCTACGAGCAGTACTTC. This encodes CASKWTASSYEQYF.

V and J are TRBV7-6 and TRBJ1-1; 7 bases fit TRBD1. Germline CDR1 reads SGHVS; CDR2 reads FNYEAQ. CDR3 length equals 14 residues. V trimming: 4 bases; J trimming: 0 bases; junction bases outside the gene matches: 2. The DNA of the CDR3 is TGTGCCAGCAGCTCGGGACAGCTGAACACTGAAGCTTTCTTT. Its protein is CASSSGQLNTEAFF.

This clone was observed a few times. CDR3: CASSQVTAVQPQHF. The CDR3 bases are TGCGCCAGCAGCCAAGTGACGGCGGTCCAGCCCCAGCATTTT. The V call is TRBV4-1, the J call TRBJ1-5; the D is unclear. CDR1 is MGHRA and CDR2 is YSYEKL in the germline V gene. The CDR3 contains 14 residues. V shed 1 base and J shed 7 bases, with 11 bases lying between them.

This chain links TRBV7-2 with TRBJ2-1; tentative D call: TRBD1 (6 bases). Trimming removed 1 base from V and 9 bases from J, with 16 bases in between. This CDR3 contains 15 residues. Per the germline V gene, CDR1 is SGHTA and CDR2 is FQGNSA. CDR3 in DNA: TGTGCCAGCAGCTTAGTAGGGGGTAGTGCTACTGAGCAGTTCTTC. Translation gives CASSLVGGSATEQFF.

The gene calls are TRBV7-2 and TRBJ2-2; possible D gene TRBD2, 5 bases. Germline assignment: CDR1 SGHTA and CDR2 FQGNSA. Trimming pared 4 bases from V and 6 bases from J, leaving 21 bases between. CDR3 length: 17 residues. The CDR3 sequence: CASSSRVHLDGAGELFF. In DNA, the CDR3 is TGTGCCAGCAGCTCCCGCGTTCACCTAGACGGGGCCGGGGAGCTGTTTTTT.

The rearrangement uses TRBV18 and TRBJ2-2; D is possibly TRBD2 (5 bases). V was clipped by 4 bases and J by 8 bases, with 20 bases between them. There are 16 residues in the CDR3. Germline CDR1 and CDR2: KGHSH and LQKENI. CDR3 sequence: CASSQVDPGGLGELFF. CDR3 coding DNA: TGTGCCAGCTCACAGGTTGACCCCGGAGGTTTAGGGGAGCTGTTTTTT.

V usage is TRBV5-1 and J usage is TRBJ2-5; the D gene is possibly TRBD2 (6 bases). Matching the DNA end better, TRBJ2-7 makes the J call doubtful. The germline gives CDR1 SGHRS, CDR2 YFSETQ. This CDR3 contains 19 residues. CDR3 loop: CASSPHALEGRILAYEQYF. DNA of the CDR3: TGCGCCAGCAGCCCCCATGCCTTGGAGGGCCGGATTCTAGCCTACGAGCAGTACTTC.

The chain is built from TRBV6-1 and TRBJ2-7, with a weak D call TRBD2 (7 bases). With 7 bases removed from V and 5 bases from J, the gap between germline ends came to 18 bases. Germline V lookup: CDR1 MNHNS, CDR2 SASEGT. The CDR3 is 14 amino acids. The CDR3 protein is CASTVVGGADEQYF. The CDR3 DNA is TGTGCCAGCACCGTAGTGGGGGGGGCGGACGAGCAGTACTTC.

Of note for this clone: This CDR3 is also generated by other DNA sequences in the sample. The chain is built from TRBV19 and TRBJ2-1, with D uncertain. In germline, CDR1 is LNHDA, CDR2 SQIVND (reference sequence). The CDR3 sequence is 13 residues long. The ends were cut back, 1 base at V and 6 bases at J, with 7 bases in the middle. CDR3 in DNA: TGTGCCAGTAGTATAGGAGGTCCCAATGAGCAGTTCTTC. This encodes CASSIGGPNEQFF.

J is TRBJ2-3 and V is TRBV7-9; no definite D call. The CDR3 totals 11 residues. V was cut by 5 bases and J by 3 bases, with 3 bases left in between. Germline loops: CDR1 SEHNR, CDR2 FQNEAQ (reference sequence). CDR3 loop: CASSPTDTQYF. CDR3 nucleotides: TGTGCCAGCAGCCCGACAGATACGCAGTATTTT.

The sample holds one count of this clone. The CDR3 is CASSPTVQETQYF. As DNA, the CDR3 is TGTGCCAGCAGCCCGACTGTACAAGAGACCCAGTACTTC. The chain employs TRBV7-9 and TRBJ2-5; no reliable D call. Germline V gives CDR1 SEHNR, CDR2 FQNEAQ (reference sequence). Trimming took 5 bases from V and 2 from J, leaving 9 bases between them. The CDR3 runs to 13 residues.

The V and J genes are TRBV28 and TRBJ2-5; 8 nucleotides line up with TRBD2. Unmatched junction bases numbered 3, after V lost 1 base and J lost 5 bases. The CDR3 is 14 residues long. Per germline, CDR1 MDHEN and CDR2 SYDVKM. The CDR3 coding sequence is TGTGCCAGCAGTTTATCGGGGGGGGACGAGACCCAGTACTTC. Translating gives CASSLSGGDETQYF.

The rearrangement links TRBV19 to TRBJ1-5, with D hard to call. Germline V gene lookup returns CDR1 LNHDA and CDR2 SQIVND (reference sequence). The CDR3 has 14 residues. Trimming cost V 4 bases and J 7 bases, with 14 bases left between them. CDR3 residues: CASSNAGTRQPQHF. The DNA for the CDR3 is TGTGCCAGTAGTAACGCTGGCACCCGACAGCCCCAGCATTTT.

V and J are TRBV7-9 and TRBJ1-2, with D perhaps TRBD1 (6 bases). Per germline, CDR1 SEHNR and CDR2 FQNEAQ (reference sequence). The CDR3 is made up of 16 amino acids. V was cut by 6 bases and J by 4 bases, with 21 bases left in between. CDR3 sequence: CASSSLSGAHSYGYTF. The CDR3 DNA follows: TGTGCCAGCAGTTCTCTATCAGGGGCGCATAGCTATGGCTACACCTTC.

The rearrangement joins TRBV19 to TRBJ2-7; no firm D call. The CDR3 runs to 13 residues. V lost 6 bases to trimming and J lost 0 bases, with 9 bases between them. Looked up from germline, CDR1 is LNHDA and CDR2 is SQIVND (reference sequence). The CDR3 bases are TGTGCCAGTAGCCCAGAAAGCTCCTACGAGCAGTACTTC. Translated: CASSPESSYEQYF.

The chain carries TRBV9 and TRBJ2-2; 9 positions match TRBD2. The CDR3 consists of 20 residues. J was trimmed by 3 bases and V by 6 bases; bases with no gene match: 21. CDR1 is SGDLS and CDR2 is YYNGEE in the germline V gene. Written as DNA, the CDR3 is TGTGCCAGCAAAAAGGATCGGGTTTCCATAGCGGGGGAGGACACCGGGGAGCTGTTTTTT. It translates to CASKKDRVSIAGEDTGELFF. The whole variable domain, remainder taken from reference TRBV9 and TRBJ2-2, is DSGVTQTPKHLITATGQRVTLRCSPRSGDLSVYWYQQSLDQGLQFLIQYYNGEERAKGNILERFSAQQFPDLHSELNLSSLELGDSALYFCASKKDRVSIAGEDTGELFFGEGSRLTVL.

This chain joins TRBV19 and TRBJ2-7; 7 bases align to TRBD1. V gave up 3 bases and J gave up 6 bases; unmatched junction bases: 11. The CDR3 is made up of 15 amino acids. The germline CDR1 and CDR2 sequences are LNHDA and SQIVND (reference sequence). The CDR3 loop is CASSMGDRASTEQYF. The CDR3 DNA reads as TGTGCCAGTAGTATGGGTGACAGGGCTTCCACCGAGCAGTACTTC.

The chain uses TRBV7-8 and TRBJ2-7, with TRBD2 matching over 10 bases. The trim removed 4 bases at V and 0 bases at J, leaving 6 bases unmatched. Germline loops: CDR1 SGHVS, CDR2 FQNEAQ. The length of the CDR3 is 16 residues. CDR3 in amino acids: CASSSLTSGASYEQYF. The CDR3 DNA follows: TGTGCCAGCAGCTCGTTAACTAGCGGGGCCTCCTACGAGCAGTACTTC.